This T cell receptor (beta chain) was observed in a study of control samples from healthy donors and cancer patients. Some clones are missing from TCRdb's copy, which holds only in-frame ones; the method was immunoSEQ multiplex PCR. The sample consists of roughly 130,000 clones, approximately 94% of them appearing once. The V gene's germline CDR1 is GTSNPN and CDR2 SVGIG (reference sequence). V dropped 3 bases and J dropped 2 bases, with 13 bases sitting between them. The CDR3 contains 14 residues. The sample was PBMCs. V gene TRBV30 combines with J gene TRBJ1-2; TRBD1 might be the D (6 bases). This receptor was identified in a man aged 50 to 60 with head and neck cancer. CDR3 coding DNA: TGTGCCTGGAGGGCACAGGGAAAAAACTATGGCTACACCTTC. Translated: CAWRAQGKNYGYTF.